This T cell receptor (beta chain) was sequenced for a study of T cell repertoires in cytomegalovirus infection. About the research overall: A matching HLA type, together with CMV infection, was signaled by public TCR beta signatures.

The CDR3 extends over 16 amino acids. Losses at the gene ends were 3 bases for V and 5 bases for J; bases not matched to a gene: 9. Study results and caveats: CMV-specific TCR beta clonotypes restricted by HLA-C were the ones dominating the ex vivo response. Summed frequency of public TCR beta families distinguished CMV carriers with the relevant HLA.

TCRdb reprocessed the reads via MiXCR and lists one record per CDR3 protein. The sample holds under 150,000 distinct CDR3 sequences; less than 9.5% are singletons and the top ten take around 9.1%. This clonotype was seen many times. The antigen remains undetermined. The receptor was derived from a human donor in good health (CMV status not recorded). Some clones in this sample may be carry-over from other donors' samples. The gene calls are TRBV12-3 or TRBV12-4 and TRBJ2-2, with 7 nucleotides matching TRBD2. The specimen sequenced was PBMCs. The CDR3 sequence is CASSFLGGGRTGELFF. For the CDR3, the DNA is TGTGCCAGCAGTTTCCTCGGCGGGGGTAGGACCGGGGAGCTGTTTTTT.